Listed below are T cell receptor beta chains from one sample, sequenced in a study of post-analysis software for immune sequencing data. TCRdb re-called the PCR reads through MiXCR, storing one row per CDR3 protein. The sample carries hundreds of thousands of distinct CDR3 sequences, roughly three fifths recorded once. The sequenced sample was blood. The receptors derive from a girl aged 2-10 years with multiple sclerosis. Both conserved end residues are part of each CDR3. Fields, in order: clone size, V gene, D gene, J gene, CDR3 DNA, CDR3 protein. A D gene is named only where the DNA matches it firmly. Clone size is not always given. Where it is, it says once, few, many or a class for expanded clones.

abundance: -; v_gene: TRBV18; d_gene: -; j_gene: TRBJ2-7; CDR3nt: TGTGCCAGCTCACCAGTCTCCGGGACGCAGGTCCGCGAGCAGTACTTC; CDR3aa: CASSPVSGTQVREQYF
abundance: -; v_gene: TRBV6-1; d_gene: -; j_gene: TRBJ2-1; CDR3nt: TGTGCCAGCGGTGACGGGCTGGGGAATGAGCAGTTCTTC; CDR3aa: CASGDGLGNEQFF
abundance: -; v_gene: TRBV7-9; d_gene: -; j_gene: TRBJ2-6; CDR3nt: TGTGCCAGCAGCTCCCATGACGGCGGGGCTGGGGCCAACGTCCTGACTTTC; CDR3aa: CASSSHDGGAGANVLTF
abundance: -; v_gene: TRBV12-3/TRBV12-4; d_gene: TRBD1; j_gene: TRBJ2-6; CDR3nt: TGTGCCAGCAGGCTACCTCAACTCGGGGCCGGGACAGGGCCTCTTCCTGGGGCCAACGTCCTGACTTTC; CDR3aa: CASRLPQLGAGTGPLPGANVLTF
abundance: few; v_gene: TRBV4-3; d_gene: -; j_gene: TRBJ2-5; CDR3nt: TGCGCCAGCCTGACAGGCACGGACCAAGAGACCCAGTACTTC; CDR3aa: CASLTGTDQETQYF
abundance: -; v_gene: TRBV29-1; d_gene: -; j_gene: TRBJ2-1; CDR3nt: TGCAGCGTCTCACCAGGGTATGAGCAGTTCTTC; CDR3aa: CSVSPGYEQFF
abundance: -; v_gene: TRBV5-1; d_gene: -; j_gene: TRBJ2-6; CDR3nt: TGCGCCAGCAGCTTGCAGGGTACGGGGGCCAACGTCCTGACTTTC; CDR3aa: CASSLQGTGANVLTF
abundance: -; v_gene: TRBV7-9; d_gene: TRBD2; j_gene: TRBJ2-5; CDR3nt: TGTGCCAGCAGCCCCGGACTAGCGGGAGGCGGGTCACGTGAGACCCAGTACTTC; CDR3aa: CASSPGLAGGGSRETQYF
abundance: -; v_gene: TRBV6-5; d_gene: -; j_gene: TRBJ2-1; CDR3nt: TGTGCCAGCAGTTACCAGTCAGGGGCCCCCTACAATGAGCAGTTCTTC; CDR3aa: CASSYQSGAPYNEQFF
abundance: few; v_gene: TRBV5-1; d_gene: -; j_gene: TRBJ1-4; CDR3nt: TGCGCCAGCAGCGGAGGGTCAACTAATGAAAAACTGTTTTTT; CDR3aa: CASSGGSTNEKLFF
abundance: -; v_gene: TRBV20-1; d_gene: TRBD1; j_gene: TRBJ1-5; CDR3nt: TGCAGTGCTAGCACAGAGACAGGGGGCATTCAGCCCCAGCATTTT; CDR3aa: CSASTETGGIQPQHF
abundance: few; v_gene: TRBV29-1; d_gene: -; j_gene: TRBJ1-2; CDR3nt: TGCAGCGCTCGGGGGGAACGGGGACGCACCTTC; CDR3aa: CSARGERGRTF
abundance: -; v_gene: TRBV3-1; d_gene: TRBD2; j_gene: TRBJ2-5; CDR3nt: TGTGCCAGCAGCCAAGGAGCGGGGGACTACCAAGAGACCCAGTACTTC; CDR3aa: CASSQGAGDYQETQYF
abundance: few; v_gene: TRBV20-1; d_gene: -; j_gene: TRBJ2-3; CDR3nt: TGCAGTGCTAGAGATTCCCCGGGTCCCGGAGATACGCAGTATTTT; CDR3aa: CSARDSPGPGDTQYF
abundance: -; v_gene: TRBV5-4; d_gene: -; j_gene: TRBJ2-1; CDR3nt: TGTGCCAGCAGCTCAACAGGGAGTGGGTCCTACAATGAGCAGTTCTTC; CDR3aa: CASSSTGSGSYNEQFF
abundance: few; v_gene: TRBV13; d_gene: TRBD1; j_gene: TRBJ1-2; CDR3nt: TGTGCCAGCAGCCAAGGACAGGGATCGAGGTGGAACGGCTACACCTTC; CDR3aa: CASSQGQGSRWNGYTF
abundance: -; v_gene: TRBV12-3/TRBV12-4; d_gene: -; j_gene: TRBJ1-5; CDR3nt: TGTGCCAGCAATTTCGGCAGGCTATATCAGCCCCAGCATTTT; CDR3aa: CASNFGRLYQPQHF
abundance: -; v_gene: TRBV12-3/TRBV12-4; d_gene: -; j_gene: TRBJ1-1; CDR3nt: TGTGCCAGCAGGCCCCGGTCGGGGAAGAACACTGAAGCTTTCTTT; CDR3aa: CASRPRSGKNTEAFF
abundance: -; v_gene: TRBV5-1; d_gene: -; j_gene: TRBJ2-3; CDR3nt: TGCGCCAGCAGCTCCCGGGACATCGGTACGCAGTATTTT; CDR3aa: CASSSRDIGTQYF
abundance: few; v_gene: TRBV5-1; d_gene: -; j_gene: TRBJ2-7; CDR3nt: TGCGCCAGCAGCCTAGACAGCGCCTACGAGCAGTACTTC; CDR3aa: CASSLDSAYEQYF